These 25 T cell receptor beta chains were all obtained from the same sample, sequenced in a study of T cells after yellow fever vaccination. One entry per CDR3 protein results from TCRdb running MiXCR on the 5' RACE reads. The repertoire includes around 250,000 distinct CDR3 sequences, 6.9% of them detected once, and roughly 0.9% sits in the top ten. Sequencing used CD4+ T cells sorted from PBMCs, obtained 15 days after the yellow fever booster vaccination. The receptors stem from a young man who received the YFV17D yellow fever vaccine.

CDR3 nucleotides: TGTGCCAGCACCAGGGACAGGGGGGCGCAGTATTTT. It translates to CASTRDRGAQYF. The rearrangement uses TRBV7-2 and TRBJ2-3; TRBD1 matches 11 bases. J was trimmed by 10 bases and V by 7 bases; bases with no gene match: 4. The germline V gene encodes CDR1 SGHTA and CDR2 FQGNSA. The CDR3 covers 12 residues.

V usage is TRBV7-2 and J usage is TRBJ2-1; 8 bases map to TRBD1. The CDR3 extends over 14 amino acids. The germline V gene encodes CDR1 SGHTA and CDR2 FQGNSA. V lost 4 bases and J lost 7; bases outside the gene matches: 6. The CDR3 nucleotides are TGTGCCAGCAGCTCCCTGGACAGGGTAAATGAGCAGTTCTTC. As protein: CASSSLDRVNEQFF.

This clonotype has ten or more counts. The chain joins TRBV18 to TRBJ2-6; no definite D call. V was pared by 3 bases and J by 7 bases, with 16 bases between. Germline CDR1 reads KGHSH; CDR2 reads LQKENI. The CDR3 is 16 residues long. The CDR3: CASSPGLPDAANVLTF. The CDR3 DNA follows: TGTGCCAGCTCACCCGGGTTGCCGGACGCAGCCAACGTCCTGACTTTC. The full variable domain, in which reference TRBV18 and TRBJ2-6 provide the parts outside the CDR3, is NAGVMQNPRHLVRRRGQEARLRCSPMKGHSHVYWYRQLPEEGLKFMVYLQKENIIDESGMPKERFSAEFPKEGPSILRIQQVVRGDSAAYFCASSPGLPDAANVLTFGAGSRLTVL.

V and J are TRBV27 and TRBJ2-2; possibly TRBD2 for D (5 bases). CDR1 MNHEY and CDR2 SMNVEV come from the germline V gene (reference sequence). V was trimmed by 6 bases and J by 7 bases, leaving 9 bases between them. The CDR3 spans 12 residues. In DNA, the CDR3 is TGTGCCAGCAGGCGAGGGAACGGGGAGCTGTTTTTT. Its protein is CASRRGNGELFF.

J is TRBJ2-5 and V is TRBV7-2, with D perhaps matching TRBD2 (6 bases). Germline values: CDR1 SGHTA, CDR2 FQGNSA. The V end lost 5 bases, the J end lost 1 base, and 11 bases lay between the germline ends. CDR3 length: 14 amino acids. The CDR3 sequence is CASSPSATQETQYF. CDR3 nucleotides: TGTGCCAGCAGCCCTAGCGCAACCCAAGAGACCCAGTACTTC.

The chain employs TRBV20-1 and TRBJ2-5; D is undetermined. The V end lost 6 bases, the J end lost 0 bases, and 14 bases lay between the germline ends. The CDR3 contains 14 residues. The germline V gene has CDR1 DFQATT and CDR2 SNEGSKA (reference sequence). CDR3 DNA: TGCAGTGCCACGACACAGCCCTACCAAGAGACCCAGTACTTC. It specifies CSATTQPYQETQYF.

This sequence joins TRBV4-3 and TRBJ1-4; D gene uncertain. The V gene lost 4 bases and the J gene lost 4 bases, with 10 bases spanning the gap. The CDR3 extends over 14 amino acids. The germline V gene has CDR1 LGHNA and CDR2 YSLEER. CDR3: CASSPVNGNEKLFF. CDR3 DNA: TGCGCCAGCAGCCCCGTGAACGGTAATGAAAAACTGTTTTTT.

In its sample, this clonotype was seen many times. CDR3 DNA: TGTGCCAGCAGCTCCACCTGGGGGTCAGGGGGCAATCAGCCCCAGCATTTT. Residues: CASSSTWGSGGNQPQHF. The chain combines TRBV7-2 with TRBJ1-5, with a tentative D call TRBD1 (6 bases). The length of the CDR3 is 17 residues. Germline lookup yields CDR1 SGHTA and CDR2 FQGNSA. Trimming took off 4 bases at V and 2 bases at J, with 18 bases between the two ends.

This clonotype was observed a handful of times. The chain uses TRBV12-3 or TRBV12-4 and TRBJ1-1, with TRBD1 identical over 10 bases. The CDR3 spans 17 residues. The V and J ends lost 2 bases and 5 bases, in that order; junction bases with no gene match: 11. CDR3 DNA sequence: TGTGCCAGCAGTTTACAGGGGACAGGGGCTCGGAGAACTGAAGCTTTCTTT. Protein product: CASSLQGTGARRTEAFF.

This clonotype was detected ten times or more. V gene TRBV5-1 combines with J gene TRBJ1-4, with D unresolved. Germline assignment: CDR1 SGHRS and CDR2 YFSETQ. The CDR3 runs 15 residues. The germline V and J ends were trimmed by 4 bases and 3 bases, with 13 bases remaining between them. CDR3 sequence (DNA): TGCGCCAGCAGCCTCCCAGAGAGTGCTAATGAAAAACTGTTTTTT. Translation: CASSLPESANEKLFF.

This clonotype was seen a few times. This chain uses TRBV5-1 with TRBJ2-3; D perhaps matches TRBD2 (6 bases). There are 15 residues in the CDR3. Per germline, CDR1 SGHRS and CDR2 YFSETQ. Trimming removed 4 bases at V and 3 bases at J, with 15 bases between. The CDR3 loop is CASSRDLPKTDTQYF. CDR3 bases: TGCGCCAGCAGCAGGGACTTACCAAAGACAGATACGCAGTATTTT.

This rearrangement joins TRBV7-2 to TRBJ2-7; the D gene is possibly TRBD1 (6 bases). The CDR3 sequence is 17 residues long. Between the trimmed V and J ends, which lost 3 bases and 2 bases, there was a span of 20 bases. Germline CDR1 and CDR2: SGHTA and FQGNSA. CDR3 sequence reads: CASSFESGGNWAYEQYF. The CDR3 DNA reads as TGTGCCAGCAGCTTTGAAAGTGGGGGCAACTGGGCCTACGAGCAGTACTTC.

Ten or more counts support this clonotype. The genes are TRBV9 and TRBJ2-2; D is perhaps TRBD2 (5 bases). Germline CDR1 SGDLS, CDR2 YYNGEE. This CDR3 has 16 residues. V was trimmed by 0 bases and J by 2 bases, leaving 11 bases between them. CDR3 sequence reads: CASSVDPAANTGELFF. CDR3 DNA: TGTGCCAGCAGCGTAGATCCAGCGGCCAACACCGGGGAGCTGTTTTTT.

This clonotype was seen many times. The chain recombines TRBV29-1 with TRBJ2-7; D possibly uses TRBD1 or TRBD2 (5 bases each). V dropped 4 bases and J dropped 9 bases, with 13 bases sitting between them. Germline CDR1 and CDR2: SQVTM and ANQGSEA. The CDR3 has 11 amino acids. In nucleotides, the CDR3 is TGCAGCGTTGGCGAGGGGTCTGGGCAGTACTTC. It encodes CSVGEGSGQYF.

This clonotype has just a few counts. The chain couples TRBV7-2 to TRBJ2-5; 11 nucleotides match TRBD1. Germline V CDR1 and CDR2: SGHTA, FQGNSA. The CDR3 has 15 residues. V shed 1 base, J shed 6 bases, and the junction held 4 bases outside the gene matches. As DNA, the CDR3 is TGTGCCAGCAGCTTAGGGACAGGGGGCGCGAAGACCCAGTACTTC. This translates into CASSLGTGGAKTQYF. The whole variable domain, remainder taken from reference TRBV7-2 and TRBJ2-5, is GAGVSQSPSNKVTEKGKDVELRCDPISGHTALYWYRQSLGQGLEFLIYFQGNSAPDKSGLPSDRFSAERTGGSVSTLTIQRTQQEDSAVYLCASSLGTGGAKTQYFGPGTRLLVL.

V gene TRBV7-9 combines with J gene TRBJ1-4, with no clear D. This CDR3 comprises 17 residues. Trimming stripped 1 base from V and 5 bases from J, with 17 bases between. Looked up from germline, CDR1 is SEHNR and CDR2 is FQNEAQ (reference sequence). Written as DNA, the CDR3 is TGTGCCAGCAGCTTAGGCAATGGACTCTCGGGGAATGAAAAACTGTTTTTT. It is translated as CASSLGNGLSGNEKLFF. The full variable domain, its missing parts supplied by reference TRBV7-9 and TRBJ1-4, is DTGVSQNPRHKITKRGQNVTFRCDPISEHNRLYWYRQTLGQGPEFLTYFQNEAQLEKSRLLSDRFSAERPKGSFSTLEIQRTEQGDSAMYLCASSLGNGLSGNEKLFFGSGTQLSVL.

The CDR3 sequence: CAIRNDGSERSSYNEQFF. In nucleotides, the CDR3 is TGTGCCATCAGGAATGACGGCTCGGAGCGGAGCTCCTACAATGAGCAGTTCTTC. The V and J genes are TRBV10-3 and TRBJ2-1, with D possibly TRBD2 on 5 matching bases. The germline V and J ends were trimmed by 6 bases and 0 bases, with 21 bases remaining between them. The CDR3 contains 18 residues. Germline V gene data show CDR1 as ENHRY and CDR2 as SYGVKD.

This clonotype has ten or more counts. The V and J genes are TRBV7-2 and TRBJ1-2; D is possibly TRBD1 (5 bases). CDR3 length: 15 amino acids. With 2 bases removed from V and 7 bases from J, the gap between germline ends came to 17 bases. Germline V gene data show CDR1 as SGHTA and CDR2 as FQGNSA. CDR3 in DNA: TGTGCCAGCAGCTTAACAGGCGTCGGGTCGGGTGGCTACACCTTC. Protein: CASSLTGVGSGGYTF. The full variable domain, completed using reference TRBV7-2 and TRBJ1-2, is GAGVSQSPSNKVTEKGKDVELRCDPISGHTALYWYRQSLGQGLEFLIYFQGNSAPDKSGLPSDRFSAERTGGSVSTLTIQRTQQEDSAVYLCASSLTGVGSGGYTFGSGTRLTVV.

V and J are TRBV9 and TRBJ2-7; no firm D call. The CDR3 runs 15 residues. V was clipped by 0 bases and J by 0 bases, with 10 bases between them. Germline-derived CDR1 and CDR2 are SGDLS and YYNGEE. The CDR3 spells CASSVAEASSYEQYF. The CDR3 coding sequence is TGTGCCAGCAGCGTAGCAGAGGCTAGCTCCTACGAGCAGTACTTC.

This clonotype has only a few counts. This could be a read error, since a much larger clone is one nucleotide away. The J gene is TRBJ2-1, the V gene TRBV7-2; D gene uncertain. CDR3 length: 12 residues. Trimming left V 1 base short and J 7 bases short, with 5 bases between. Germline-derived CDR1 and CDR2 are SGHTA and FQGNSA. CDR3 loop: CASSLGWNEQFF. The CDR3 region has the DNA TGTGCCAGCAGCTTAGGGTGGAATGAGCAGTTCTTC.

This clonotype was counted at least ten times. The CDR3 bases are TGCGCCAGCAGCTTGGATCGACTAGCGGGAGGGGATGAGCAGTTCTTC. It is translated as CASSLDRLAGGDEQFF. The chain joins TRBV5-1 to TRBJ2-1, with 14 bases that match TRBD2. The V and J ends lost 0 bases and 8 bases, in that order; junction bases with no gene match: 4. Germline-derived CDR1 and CDR2 are SGHRS and YFSETQ. The length of the CDR3 is 16 residues.

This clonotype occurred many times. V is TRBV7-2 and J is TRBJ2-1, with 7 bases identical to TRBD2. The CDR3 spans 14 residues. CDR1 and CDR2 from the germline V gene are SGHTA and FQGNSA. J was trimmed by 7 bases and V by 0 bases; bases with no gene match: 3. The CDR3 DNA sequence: TGTGCCAGCAGCTTAGCGGGAGGGCCTAATGAGCAGTTCTTC. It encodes CASSLAGGPNEQFF.

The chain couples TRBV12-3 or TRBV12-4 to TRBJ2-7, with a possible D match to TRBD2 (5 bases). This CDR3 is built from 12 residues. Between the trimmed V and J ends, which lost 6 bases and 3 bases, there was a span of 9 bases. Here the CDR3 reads CASRRAFYEQYF. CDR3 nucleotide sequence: TGTGCCAGCAGGCGGGCCTTCTACGAGCAGTACTTC.

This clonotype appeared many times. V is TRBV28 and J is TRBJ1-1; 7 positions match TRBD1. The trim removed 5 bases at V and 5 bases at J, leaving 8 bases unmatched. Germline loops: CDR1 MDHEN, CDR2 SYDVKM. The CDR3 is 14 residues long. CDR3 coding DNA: TGTGCCAGCAGTCTCCTTCAGGGGGGGACTGAAGCTTTCTTT. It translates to CASSLLQGGTEAFF.

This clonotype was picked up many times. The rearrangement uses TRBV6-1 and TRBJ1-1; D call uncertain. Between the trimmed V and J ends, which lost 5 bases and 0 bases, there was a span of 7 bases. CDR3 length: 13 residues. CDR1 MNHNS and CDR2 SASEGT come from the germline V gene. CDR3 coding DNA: TGTGCCAGCAGTAATAAATTGAACACTGAAGCTTTCTTT. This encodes CASSNKLNTEAFF.